These T cell receptor beta chains were read from a single sample in a study of blood T cell repertoires in COVID-19. TCRdb's table, derived via immunoSEQ multiplex PCR, lists solely in-frame clones and lacks some. The data hold about 60,000 clones, with roughly 86% observed a single time. The material sequenced was peripheral blood. The receptor set was obtained from a man over 45 with active COVID-19. CDR3s include the opening cysteine and the closing phenylalanine or tryptophan. Clone size is given for some rows only: seen once, a few or many times, or a class if the clone is expanded.

v_call clone_size cdr3_aa
TRBV9 NA CASSAVRGSSTDTQYF
TRBV11-2 NA CASTRGTGLSYTF
TRBV29-1 NA CSGRTGAGGTQYF
TRBV5-5 NA CASSPDRGRETQYF
TRBV3-1/TRBV3-2 few CASSRPGTGDSPLHF
TRBV6-5 once CASIPGPSDYGYTF
TRBV2 NA CASSRTSGSSGANVLTF
TRBV12-5 NA CASGFQRSQYGYTF
TRBV3-1/TRBV3-2 NA CASSQEITRVHIEAFF
TRBV12-5 NA CASGWGQGVNEQFF
TRBV27 NA CASSLFGRGRQETQYF
TRBV9 NA CASSVGGTAVRAQYF
TRBV21-1 NA CASSTGGRYDQETQYF
TRBV7-2 NA CASSFGESSNNEQFF
TRBV6-5 NA CASSPTGETSGGYTF
TRBV19 NA CASSTGSYEQYF
TRBV12-3/TRBV12-4 few CASSLQYNSPLHF
TRBV30 NA CAWTYLGGAAYNEQFF
TRBV6-5 many CASGGGFGHYEQYF
TRBV6-1 NA CASSEFGDFYGYTF
TRBV19 NA CASSATTLQGASGNTIYF
TRBV5-8 NA CASSLGDRGAGGSNQPQHF
TRBV7-9 NA CASSLEGSTDTQYF
TRBV5-1 NA CATRKGDREYYEQYF
TRBV2 NA CASSEDRVVGYTF
TRBV6-5 NA CASGLAAQETQYF
TRBV27 NA CASSLSGGSPLHF
TRBV5-1 NA CASRLGPGQGGETQYF
TRBV3-1/TRBV3-2 few CASNGGATIYF
TRBV7-9 NA CASSTRQGRAETQYF
TRBV27 NA CASSTIWDTSLYEQYF
TRBV30 NA CACSSGQGATNEKLFF
TRBV6-5 NA CASRRQGGENQPQHF
TRBV7-2 NA CASSFTSGRSTDTQYF
TRBV6-2/TRBV6-3 few CASSYYRQGTYEQYF
TRBV5-4 NA CASSWDRGNSPLHF
TRBV5-1 NA CASSPRGGKSTDTQYF
TRBV6-1 NA CASSEGRSEKLFF
TRBV3-1/TRBV3-2 once CASSRGQEAYNEQFF
TRBV9 once CASSVGVAGYTDTQYF
TRBV5-1 NA CASSSTPGQRRGSYEQYF
TRBV2 NA CASTPGRLAGLGTGELFF
TRBV11-2 NA CASSPAGGSWGYTF
TRBV5-1 NA CASSLEGQGLTYEQYF
TRBV27 once CASSPGTVSYNEQFF
TRBV5-5 NA CASSLAGGEAQPQHF
TRBV7-2 NA CASSWRGQDTEAFF
TRBV20-1 NA CSASARTGMSEAFF
TRBV7-3 NA CASRATAYTEAFF
TRBV6-2/TRBV6-3 NA CASSFPGRTDTQYF
TRBV4-2 NA CASSQERGGNQPQHF
TRBV12-3/TRBV12-4 NA CASSFRGDEQFF
TRBV12-3/TRBV12-4 NA CASRLDRGLGYTF
TRBV30 NA CAWRLGGGNEQFF
TRBV6-6 NA CASTSEGGRSGEQYF
TRBV7-3 NA CASSLAGDPYNEQFF
TRBV5-4 few CASSTDPTGIKAGANVLTF